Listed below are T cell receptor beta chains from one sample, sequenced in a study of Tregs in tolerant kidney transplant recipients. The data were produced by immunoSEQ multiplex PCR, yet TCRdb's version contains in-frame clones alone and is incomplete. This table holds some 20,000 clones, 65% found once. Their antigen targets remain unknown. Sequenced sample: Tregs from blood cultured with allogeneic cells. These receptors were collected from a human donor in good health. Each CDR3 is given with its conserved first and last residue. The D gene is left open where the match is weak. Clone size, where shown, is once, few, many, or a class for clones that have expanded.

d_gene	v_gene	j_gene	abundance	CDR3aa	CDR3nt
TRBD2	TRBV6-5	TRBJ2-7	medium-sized	CASSTLAGPGEQYF	TGTGCCAGCAGTACCCTAGCGGGCCCGGGGGAGCAGTACTTC
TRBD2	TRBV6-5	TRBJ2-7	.	CASSDRAGVYEQYF	TGTGCCAGCAGTGACAGAGCGGGAGTATACGAGCAGTACTTC
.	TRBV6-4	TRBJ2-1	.	CASSEQPGPPEEQFF	TGTGCCAGCAGTGAGCAACCGGGCCCACCAGAGGAGCAGTTCTTC
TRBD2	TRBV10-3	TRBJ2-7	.	CAISDPQASGRAEQYF	TGTGCCATCAGTGATCCCCAGGCTAGCGGGAGAGCAGAGCAGTACTTC
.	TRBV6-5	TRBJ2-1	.	CASSYRRDNEQFF	TGTGCCAGCAGTTACCGGAGAGACAATGAGCAGTTCTTC
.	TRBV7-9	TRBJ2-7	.	CASSFSRSEQYF	TGTGCCAGCAGCTTCTCGCGTTCCGAGCAGTACTTC
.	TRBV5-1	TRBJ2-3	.	CASSLDPRRVWYF	TGCGCCAGCAGCTTGGATCCTCGTAGGGTGTGGTATTTT
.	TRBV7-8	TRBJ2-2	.	CASSLNLGASANTGELFF	TGTGCCAGCAGCTTAAATTTAGGGGCATCCGCGAACACCGGGGAGCTGTTTTTT
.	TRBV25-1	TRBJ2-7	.	CASSESGSSSYEQYF	TGTGCCAGCAGTGAATCCGGGTCTTCCTCCTACGAGCAGTACTTC
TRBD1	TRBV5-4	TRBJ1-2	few	CASSWDRANYGYTF	TGTGCCAGCAGCTGGGACAGGGCTAACTATGGCTACACCTTC
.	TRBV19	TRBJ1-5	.	CASSIDRPALQHF	TGTGCCAGTAGTATAGATAGGCCCGCTCTCCAGCATTTT
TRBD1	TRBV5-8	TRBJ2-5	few	CASSAGAGGSETQYF	TGTGCCAGCAGCGCAGGGGCAGGGGGCTCTGAGACCCAGTACTTC
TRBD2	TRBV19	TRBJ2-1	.	CASSIGLAVYNEQFF	TGTGCCAGTAGTATAGGTCTAGCGGTCTACAATGAGCAGTTCTTC
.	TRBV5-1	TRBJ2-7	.	CASSWGDIGYEQYF	TGCGCCAGCAGCTGGGGGGACATCGGCTACGAGCAGTACTTC
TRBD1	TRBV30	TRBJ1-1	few	CAWSPQGVISTEAFF	TGTGCCTGGAGCCCTCAGGGGGTTATTAGCACTGAAGCTTTCTTT
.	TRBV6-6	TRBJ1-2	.	CASSKTANYGYTF	TGTGCCAGCAGTAAGACAGCGAACTATGGCTACACCTTC
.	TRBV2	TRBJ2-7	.	CASSGLSSYEQYF	TGTGCCAGCAGCGGGCTTAGCTCCTACGAGCAGTACTTC
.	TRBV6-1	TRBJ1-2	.	CASSVRTDSYGYTF	TGTGCCAGCAGTGTCCGGACAGACAGCTATGGCTACACCTTC
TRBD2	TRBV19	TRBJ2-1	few	CASSKLAGGPHEQFF	TGTGCCAGTAGTAAACTAGCGGGAGGGCCGCATGAGCAGTTCTTC
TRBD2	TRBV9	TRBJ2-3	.	CASSVGRGGFDTQYF	TGTGCCAGCAGCGTAGGTCGGGGGGGGTTCGATACGCAGTATTTT
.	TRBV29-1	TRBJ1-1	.	CSVERGGPEAFF	TGCAGCGTTGAAAGAGGGGGACCTGAAGCTTTCTTT
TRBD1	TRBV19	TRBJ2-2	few	CASSARGQARTGELFF	TGTGCCAGTAGTGCCCGAGGACAGGCCCGAACCGGGGAGCTGTTTTTT
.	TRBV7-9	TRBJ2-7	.	CASSFAGTSYEQYF	TGTGCCAGCAGCTTCGCCGGAACCTCCTACGAGCAGTACTTC
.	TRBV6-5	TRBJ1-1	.	CASSYRIGGTHTEAFF	TGTGCCAGCAGTTACCGGATAGGGGGGACGCACACTGAAGCTTTCTTT
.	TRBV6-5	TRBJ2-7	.	CASRSWDRSEQYF	TGTGCCAGCAGAAGCTGGGACCGTAGCGAGCAGTACTTC
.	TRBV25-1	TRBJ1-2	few	CASREMGGANGYTF	TGTGCCAGCCGCGAAATGGGGGGGGCGAATGGCTACACCTTC
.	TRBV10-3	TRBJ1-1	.	CAISVAAMNTEAFF	TGTGCCATCAGTGTGGCGGCGATGAACACTGAAGCTTTCTTT
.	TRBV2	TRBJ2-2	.	CASQRLNTGELFF	TGTGCCAGCCAGCGCCTTAACACCGGGGAGCTGTTTTTT
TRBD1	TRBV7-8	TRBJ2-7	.	CASSMTGTISYEQYF	TGTGCCAGCAGCATGACAGGGACAATCTCCTACGAGCAGTACTTC
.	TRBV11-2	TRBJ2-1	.	CASSLEVLIEQFF	TGTGCCAGCAGCTTAGAAGTATTAATTGAGCAGTTCTTC
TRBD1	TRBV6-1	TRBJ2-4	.	CASSTGGAAKNIQYF	TGTGCCAGCAGTACAGGGGGCGCGGCCAAAAACATTCAGTACTTC
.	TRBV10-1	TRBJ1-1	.	CASSPTQRGFAEAFF	TGCGCCAGCAGTCCCACTCAAAGGGGGTTTGCTGAAGCTTTCTTT
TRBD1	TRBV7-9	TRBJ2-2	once	CASRHGTGGTGELFF	TGTGCCAGCAGGCATGGGACAGGGGGTACCGGGGAGCTGTTTTTT
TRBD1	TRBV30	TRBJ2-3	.	CAWSAGQGITDTQYF	TGTGCCTGGAGTGCGGGACAGGGGATAACAGATACGCAGTATTTT
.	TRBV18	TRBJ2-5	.	CASSPFSVDARTQYF	TGTGCCAGCTCACCATTTAGTGTGGACGCCAGGACCCAGTACTTC
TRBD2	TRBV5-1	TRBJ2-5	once	CASSQGTSGETQYF	TGCGCCAGCAGCCAAGGGACTAGTGGGGAGACCCAGTACTTC
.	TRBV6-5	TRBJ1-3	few	CASTGSGNTIYF	TGTGCCAGCACGGGCTCTGGAAACACCATATATTTT
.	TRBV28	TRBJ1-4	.	CASSRRTGLLFF	TGTGCCAGCAGTCGAAGAACGGGACTTCTGTTTTTT
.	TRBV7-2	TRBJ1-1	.	CASSLDRSTEAFF	TGTGCCAGCAGCTTAGATCGCAGCACTGAAGCTTTCTTT
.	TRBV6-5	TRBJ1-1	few	CASSYWNTNTEAFF	TGTGCCAGCAGTTACTGGAATACGAACACTGAAGCTTTCTTT
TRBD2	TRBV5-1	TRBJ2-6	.	CASSLLAGPSGANVLTF	TGCGCCAGCAGCCTGTTAGCGGGCCCCTCTGGGGCCAACGTCCTGACTTTC
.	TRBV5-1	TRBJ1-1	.	CASSLGTANTEAFF	TGCGCCAGCAGCTTGGGGACAGCGAACACTGAAGCTTTCTTT
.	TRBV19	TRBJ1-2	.	CASSIVLRRNYGYTF	TGTGCCAGTAGTATAGTTCTGCGGAGGAACTATGGCTACACCTTC
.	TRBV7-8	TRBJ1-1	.	CASSSGQGMNTEAFF	TGTGCCAGCAGCTCTGGGCAGGGTATGAACACTGAAGCTTTCTTT
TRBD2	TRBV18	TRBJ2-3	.	CASSSGVGSDTQYF	TGTGCCAGCTCAAGCGGGGTGGGGTCAGATACGCAGTATTTT
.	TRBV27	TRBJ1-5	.	CASSLSQGPQHF	TGTGCCAGCAGTCTATCACAGGGGCCCCAGCATTTT